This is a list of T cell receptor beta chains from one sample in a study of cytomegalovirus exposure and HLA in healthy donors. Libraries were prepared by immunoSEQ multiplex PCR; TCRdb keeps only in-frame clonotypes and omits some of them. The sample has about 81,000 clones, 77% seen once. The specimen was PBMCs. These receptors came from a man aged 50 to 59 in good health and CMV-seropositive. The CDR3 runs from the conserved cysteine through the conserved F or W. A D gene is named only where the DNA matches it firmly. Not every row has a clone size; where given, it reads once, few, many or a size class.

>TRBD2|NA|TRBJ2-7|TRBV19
CASSSLTLTSGTPYEQYF
TGTGCCAGTAGTTCCCTCACTTTGACTAGCGGGACCCCCTACGAGCAGTACTTC
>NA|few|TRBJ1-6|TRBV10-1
CASSESRYSPLHF
TGCGCCAGCAGTGAGTCGAGGTATTCACCCCTCCACTTT
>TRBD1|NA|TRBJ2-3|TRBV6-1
CASSETYRGAQYF
TGTGCCAGCAGTGAAACGTACAGGGGGGCGCAGTATTTT
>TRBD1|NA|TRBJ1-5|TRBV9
CASSVAGTENQPQHF
TGTGCCAGCAGCGTAGCCGGGACAGAAAATCAGCCCCAGCATTTT
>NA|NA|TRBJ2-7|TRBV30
CAWSGRYEQYF
TGTGCCTGGAGTGGGAGGTACGAGCAGTACTTC
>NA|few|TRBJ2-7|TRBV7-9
CASSRGSWEQYF
TGTGCCAGCAGCCGCGGGTCCTGGGAGCAGTACTTC
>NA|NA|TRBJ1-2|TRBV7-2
CASSLTVHGYTF
TGTGCCAGCAGCCTGACAGTTCATGGCTACACCTTC
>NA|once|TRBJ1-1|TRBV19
CASSIYWNTEAFF
TGTGCCAGTAGTATTTATTGGAACACTGAAGCTTTCTTT
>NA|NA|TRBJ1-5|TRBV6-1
CASSEAGGGYQPQHF
TGTGCCAGCAGTGAAGCAGGGGGGGGGTATCAGCCCCAGCATTTT
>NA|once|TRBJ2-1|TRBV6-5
CASSWAGNEQFF
TGTGCCAGCAGTTGGGCGGGCAATGAGCAGTTCTTC
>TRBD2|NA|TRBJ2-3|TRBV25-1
CASSETEREETDTQYF
TGTGCCAGCAGTGAGACCGAGCGGGAGGAGACAGATACGCAGTATTTT
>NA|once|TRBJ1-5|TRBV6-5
CASSYSATGINQPQHF
TGTGCCAGCAGTTACTCGGCGACAGGTATTAATCAGCCCCAGCATTTT
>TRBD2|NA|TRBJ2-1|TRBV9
CASSPPGTSRNEQFF
TGTGCCAGCAGCCCCCCCGGGACTAGCCGCAATGAGCAGTTCTTC
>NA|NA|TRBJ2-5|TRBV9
CASSVGGGSETQYF
TGTGCCAGCAGCGTAGGAGGAGGGAGTGAGACCCAGTACTTC
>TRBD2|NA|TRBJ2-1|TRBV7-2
CASRTSGSINEQFF
TGTGCCAGCAGAACTAGCGGGAGTATTAATGAGCAGTTCTTC
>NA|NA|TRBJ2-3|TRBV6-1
CASSALIGSTDTQYF
TGTGCCAGCAGTGCCCTCATCGGGAGCACAGATACGCAGTATTTT
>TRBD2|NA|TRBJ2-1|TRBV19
CASLGGSAYNEQFF
TGTGCCAGTCTGGGCGGGAGTGCCTACAATGAGCAGTTCTTC
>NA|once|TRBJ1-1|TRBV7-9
CSSSRGLLNTEAFF
TGTTCCAGCAGCCGCGGACTTCTGAACACTGAAGCTTTCTTT
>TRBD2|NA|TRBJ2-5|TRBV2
CASTLGLAAKQETQYF
TGTGCCAGCACTCTAGGACTAGCGGCCAAACAAGAGACCCAGTACTTC
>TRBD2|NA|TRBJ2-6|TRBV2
CASSATLAGASGANGLTF
TGTGCCAGCAGTGCTACCCTAGCGGGAGCATCCGGGGCCAACGGCCTGACTTTC
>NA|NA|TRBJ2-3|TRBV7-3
CASSLLGADTQYF
TGTGCCAGCAGCTTGCTCGGGGCAGATACGCAGTATTTT
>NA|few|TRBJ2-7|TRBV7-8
CASSLTRGHFYEQYF
TGTGCCAGCAGCTTAACTCGAGGACATTTCTACGAGCAGTACTTC
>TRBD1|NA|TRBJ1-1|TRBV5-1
CASSLGDRGNTEAFF
TGCGCCAGCAGCTTGGGAGACAGGGGGAACACTGAAGCTTTCTTT
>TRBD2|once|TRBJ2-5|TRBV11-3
CASSSRTSGLRETQYF
TGTGCCAGCAGCTCGAGGACTAGCGGGCTTCGGGAGACCCAGTACTTC
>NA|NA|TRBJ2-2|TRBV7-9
CASSISMTGELFF
TGTGCCAGCAGCATCTCTATGACCGGGGAGCTGTTTTTT
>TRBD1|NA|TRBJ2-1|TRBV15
CATSRPAGQALHDEQFF
TGTGCCACCAGCAGACCCGCGGGACAGGCCCTACACGATGAGCAGTTCTTC
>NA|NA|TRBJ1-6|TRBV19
CASSIATGGRNSPLHF
TGTGCCAGTAGTATAGCGACAGGCGGACGGAATTCACCCCTCCACTTT
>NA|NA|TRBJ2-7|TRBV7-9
CASSLWDRLENYEQYF
TGTGCCAGCAGCTTATGGGATCGACTAGAGAACTACGAGCAGTACTTC
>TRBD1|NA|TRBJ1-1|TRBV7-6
CASSPPWGTGKAFF
TGTGCCAGCAGCCCTCCCTGGGGGACAGGGAAAGCTTTCTTT